This TCR beta chain came from a study of patients and donors after allogeneic stem cell transplantation. In its sample, this clonotype was seen a few times. Germline CDR1 MNHEY, CDR2 SMNVEV (reference sequence). The CDR3 loop spans 14 amino acids. V lost 5 bases, J lost 5 bases, and 12 bases lay in between. TCRdb analysed the RT-PCR reads with MiXCR anew, one entry per CDR3 protein. This sample has approximately 150,000 distinct CDR3 sequences, with roughly 30% found just once. The sample was blood, either unsorted or a sorted T cell fraction (not recorded which). The V and J genes are TRBV27 and TRBJ2-2; weak D call: TRBD1 (6 bases). This receptor was identified in a human donor who was either an allogeneic HSCT recipient or a stem cell or donor lymphocyte infusion donor (not recorded which). It is not recorded whose cells these are; they may come from a transplant donor. CDR3 sequence: CASSLDRKTGELFF. In nucleotides, the CDR3 is TGTGCCAGCAGTCTGGACAGAAAAACCGGGGAGCTGTTTTTT.